This T cell receptor (beta chain) was profiled in a study of tumor-infiltrating lymphocytes in primary liver carcinoma. Study-wide background: Tumors, staged T1-T3 N0M0, spanned about 4 to 11 cm. Samples yielded about 3.65 to 8 million productive TCRbeta reads, similar across tissue types. Overall study results and limits: A small share of top clones, only about 8-24%, was found in all five tumor regions.

Using a constant-region primer together with ProtoScript II reverse transcriptase, TCR beta cDNA was made from about 500 ng of total RNA. For TCR beta, libraries were produced by three nested multiplex PCR rounds using slightly modified ARM-PCR. TRBV1-TRBV30 forward primers and a C-beta reverse primer were used in the first two PCR rounds, which each ran for 10 cycles. From the multiplex PCR reads, TCRdb called clonotypes with MiXCR, one entry per CDR3 protein. The data show 80,000 or so distinct CDR3 sequences, with about 70% seen just once and about 13% held by the top ten. Germline V gene data show CDR1 as SGHAT and CDR2 as FQNNGV. This CDR3 region has 17 residues. From unsorted bulk tissue weighing about 20-32 mg, DNA and RNA were co-extracted. More than 85% viable tumor cells made up every tumor sample. As regards this clonotype: Its antigen is unidentified. At one of its ends the junction is not consistent with the germline gene, which may arise from a read error.

The sequence came from a woman between 55 and 75 years old with primary liver carcinoma and hepatitis B virus infection. Material for sequencing was liver tumor tissue from sampling region 4. Subset: tumor region T4, right-lateral pole. The J gene is TRBJ2-5, the V gene TRBV11-2; TRBD2 matches 7 bases. In nucleotides, the CDR3 is TGTGCCAGCGGCTTAGGACCAGCGGCTAGCGGCAAGGAGACCCAGTACTTC. This gives the protein CASGLGPAASGKETQYF.